Each of the 22 T cell receptor beta chains below was sequenced from the same sample in a study of T cells in Graves' hyperthyroidism and ophthalmopathy. Amplified TCR beta CDR3 regions came from RNA transcripts. The TCR CDR3 was amplified in a first-round RT-PCR using the HTBI primer set. TCRdb re-called the multiplex PCR reads with MiXCR, one entry per CDR3 protein. Of tens of thousands of distinct CDR3 sequences listed, 40% to 65% were seen once; the top ten hold under 30%. Sequencing was performed on blood. The origin of the receptors is a woman aged 40 to 49 with Graves' ophthalmopathy.

Concerning this clonotype: This is likely a read error, given that the CDR3 carries no conserved phenylalanine or tryptophan at its end. CDR3 protein: CASGGGTEAFL. For the CDR3, the DNA is TGCGCCAGCGGTGGAGGTACTGAAGCTTTCCTT. This sequence joins TRBV10-1 and TRBJ1-1; D is unresolved. The V gene's germline CDR1 is WNHNN and CDR2 SYGVQD (reference sequence). Trimming removed 8 bases from V and 5 bases from J, with 9 bases in between. The CDR3 length is 11 residues.

This clonotype showed up many times. V and J are TRBV5-6 and TRBJ1-2, with TRBD1 matching over 9 bases. There are 16 residues in the CDR3. V dropped 0 bases and J dropped 4; count of bases not matched to a gene: 7. Germline V gene data show CDR1 as SGHDT and CDR2 as YYEEEE. CDR3 coding DNA: TGTGCCAGCAGCTTGGAGGGACAGGGCCTTGTCTATGGCTACACCTTC. This encodes CASSLEGQGLVYGYTF.

By share, this clonotype counts as medium-sized (0.01 to 0.1%). This sequence joins TRBV7-2 and TRBJ1-5; D remains unclear. This CDR3 is built from 14 residues. V was clipped by 5 bases and J by 3 bases, with 11 bases between them. Per germline, CDR1 SGHTA and CDR2 FQGNSA. The CDR3 region is CASSPGLNNQPQHF. In nucleotides, the CDR3 is TGTGCCAGCAGCCCTGGACTGAACAATCAGCCCCAGCATTTT.

This clonotype was recorded many times. The genes are TRBV11-3 and TRBJ1-4; perhaps TRBD1 as D (6 bases). Germline CDR1 is SGHNT and CDR2 is YENEEA. Trimming removed 5 bases from V and 0 bases from J, with 10 bases in between. The CDR3 sequence is 15 residues long. The CDR3 sequence is CASSKDSATNEKLFF. Written as DNA, the CDR3 is TGTGCCAGCAGCAAGGACAGTGCAACTAATGAAAAACTGTTTTTT.

This clonotype has ten or more counts. This rearrangement joins TRBV2 to TRBJ2-3; TRBD2 matches at 7 bases. CDR1 SNHLY and CDR2 FYNNEI come from the germline V gene. CDR3 length equals 16 residues. V was pared by 8 bases and J by 4 bases, with 15 bases of the junction left unmatched. CDR3 nucleotides: TGTGCCAGCCTTGGGTGGGCGGGAGCTGGCGCAGATACGCAGTATTTT. This translates into CASLGWAGAGADTQYF.

This clonotype was detected only a few times. The V and J genes are TRBV19 and TRBJ1-5; D might be TRBD1 (6 bases). CDR3 length: 13 residues. Deletions cut 0 bases from V and 11 bases from J, with 11 bases between. The germline V gene encodes CDR1 LNHDA and CDR2 SQIVND (reference sequence). The CDR3 DNA reads as TGTGCCAGTAGTATAGAGGGGGCAGAGACCCAGCATTTT. This translates into CASSIEGAETQHF.

This clonotype was recorded many times. A clone one base away is much larger, so this may be a read error. The gene calls are TRBV11-3 and TRBJ2-1, with D unclear. CDR3 length equals 12 residues. V lost 4 bases and J 2 bases, leaving 3 bases between the germline ends. The germline gives CDR1 SGHNT, CDR2 YENEEA. CDR3 loop: CASSSAYNEQFF. In nucleotides, the CDR3 is TGTGCCAGCAGCTCCGCCTACAATGAGCAGTTCTTC.

This chain connects TRBV5-1 to TRBJ2-7; D not resolved. Deletions cut 0 bases from V and 2 bases from J, with 6 bases between. The germline V gene encodes CDR1 SGHRS and CDR2 YFSETQ. The CDR3 spans 13 residues. CDR3 in DNA: TGCGCCAGCAGCTTGGACGGAGCCTACGAGCAGTACTTC. As protein: CASSLDGAYEQYF.

This clonotype was observed a single time. This could be a read error, since a much larger clone is one nucleotide away. The conserved final phenylalanine or tryptophan is absent from the CDR3, which likely points to a read error. This chain links TRBV18 with TRBJ2-7; D unclear. CDR1 is KGHSH and CDR2 is LQKENI in the germline V gene. This CDR3 is 11 amino acids long. Trimming removed 3 bases at V and 2 bases at J, with 2 bases between. CDR3 bases: TGTGCCAGCTCACCGACCTACGAGCAGTACCTC. Protein sequence: CASSPTYEQYL.

In the case of this clonotype: A much larger clonotype is one base distant, so this may be a read error. The chain links TRBV7-2 to TRBJ1-2; D gene ambiguous. V gave up 4 bases and J gave up 8 bases, with 20 bases separating them. Germline V lookup: CDR1 SGHTA, CDR2 FQGNSA. This CDR3 comprises 15 residues. Here the CDR3 DNA reads TGTGCCAGCAGCTCCTCGTGGGTGAGTGTGGAGGGCTACACCTTC. It translates to CASSSSWVSVEGYTF. Drawing the rest from reference TRBV7-2 and TRBJ1-2, the complete variable domain is GAGVSQSPSNKVTEKGKDVELRCDPISGHTALYWYRQSLGQGLEFLIYFQGNSAPDKSGLPSDRFSAERTGGSVSTLTIQRTQQEDSAVYLCASSSSWVSVEGYTFGSGTRLTVV.

The table lists this clonotype with many counts. The chain is built from TRBV11-1 and TRBJ1-1; perhaps TRBD1 as D (5 bases). Per the germline V gene, CDR1 is SGHAT and CDR2 is FQDESV (reference sequence). With 0 bases removed from V and 5 bases from J, the gap between germline ends came to 16 bases. CDR3 size: 16 residues. This chain's CDR3 is CASSLARSQGGTEAFF. CDR3 sequence (DNA): TGTGCCAGCAGCTTAGCGAGATCCCAGGGCGGGACTGAAGCTTTCTTT.

The genes are TRBV27 and TRBJ2-1; 14 bases match TRBD2. This CDR3 has 16 amino acids. V shed 6 bases, J shed 7 bases, and the junction held 8 bases outside the gene matches. In germline, CDR1 is MNHEY, CDR2 SMNVEV (reference sequence). CDR3 residues: CASRAGTSGSGNEQFF. Here the CDR3 DNA reads TGTGCCAGCAGAGCCGGGACTAGCGGGAGTGGGAATGAGCAGTTCTTC.

J is TRBJ1-1 and V is TRBV10-3; the D gene is possibly TRBD1 (5 bases). The CDR3 loop spans 15 amino acids. Trimming removed 0 bases at V and 5 bases at J, with 13 bases between. The germline V gene encodes CDR1 ENHRY and CDR2 SYGVKD. The CDR3 here is CAISESGRGWTEAFF. CDR3 bases: TGTGCCATCAGTGAGTCGGGGAGGGGTTGGACTGAAGCTTTCTTT.

This chain links TRBV20-1 with TRBJ1-3; D possibly corresponds to TRBD1 (5 bases). In germline, CDR1 is DFQATT, CDR2 SNEGSKA (reference sequence). V lost 3 bases and J 2 bases, leaving 8 bases between the germline ends. This CDR3 is built from 13 residues. In DNA, the CDR3 is TGCAGTGCTAGCGCGGGGGCTGGAAACACCATATATTTT. This translates into CSASAGAGNTIYF.

This clonotype was observed at least ten times. This sequence joins TRBV7-9 and TRBJ2-5; 10 bases are shared with TRBD2. With V trimmed by 5 bases and J by 1 base, 4 bases remained unmatched. The CDR3 length is 15 residues. In germline, CDR1 is SEHNR, CDR2 FQNEAQ (reference sequence). The CDR3 sequence is CASSPGLAPQETQYF. CDR3 DNA sequence: TGTGCCAGCAGCCCGGGACTAGCGCCCCAAGAGACCCAGTACTTC.

Concerning this clonotype: This may stem from a read error, because a much larger clone lies one nucleotide away. Likely a read error: the CDR3 ends without its conserved phenylalanine or tryptophan. The DNA is left out, because the CDR3 cannot be placed on it with certainty; the CDR3 is given as TCRdb lists it. CDR3 loop: CASSATGADA. V and J are TRBV6-4 and TRBJ2-6; whether TRBD1, the table's D call, matches the DNA was not checked. Germline CDR1 reads MRHNA; CDR2 reads SNTAGT. The CDR3 spans 10 residues, counting both ends.

This clonotype was observed many times. The chain carries TRBV4-3 and TRBJ2-2; D is unresolved. Germline lookup yields CDR1 LGHNA and CDR2 YSLEER. The CDR3 sequence is 15 residues long. V dropped 1 base and J dropped 6 bases, with 12 bases sitting between them. DNA for the CDR3: TGCGCCAGCAGCCAAGTCGGCGCCGGCTCCGGGGAGCTGTTTTTT. Protein: CASSQVGAGSGELFF.

The chain's CDR3 is CAITEGIPDTQFF. The CDR3 coding sequence is TGTGCCATCACCGAGGGGATCCCAGATACGCAGTTCTTC. V gene TRBV10-3 combines with J gene TRBJ2-1, with D possibly called TRBD1 or TRBD2 (5 bases each). The length of the CDR3 is 13 residues. Germline-derived CDR1 and CDR2 are ENHRY and SYGVKD. V lost 7 bases, J lost 12 bases, and 19 bases lay in between.

The rearrangement joins TRBV20-1 to TRBJ1-1, with no clear D. The germline gives CDR1 DFQATT, CDR2 SNEGSKA (reference sequence). Trimming left V 0 bases short and J 5 bases short, with 13 bases between. The CDR3 length is 14 residues. CDR3 DNA sequence: TGCAGTGCTAGAGATCGGGCGGGAGCGACTGAAGCTTTCTTT. Its protein is CSARDRAGATEAFF.

Regarding this clonotype: Mismatch with germline at one junction end may stem from a read error. The chain has TRBV5-8 and TRBJ2-5; no clear D. Germline CDR1 reads SGHTS; CDR2 reads YDEGEE. The CDR3 covers 15 residues. CDR3: CASSSRRVRQETQDF. CDR3 nucleotides: TGTGCCAGCAGTTCAAGACGGGTCCGCCAAGAGACCCAGGACTTC.

This chain connects TRBV20-1 to TRBJ1-1; D may be TRBD1 (5 bases). Per the germline V gene, CDR1 is DFQATT and CDR2 is SNEGSKA (reference sequence). Deletions cut 6 bases from V and 4 bases from J, with 12 bases between. This CDR3 contains 12 residues. The CDR3 loop reads CSAISGITEAFF. CDR3 nucleotide sequence: TGCAGTGCAATATCAGGGATCACTGAAGCTTTCTTT.

J is TRBJ1-2 and V is TRBV5-4; D unresolved. CDR3 length: 13 residues. Germline CDR1 SGHNT, CDR2 YYREEE (reference sequence). V lost 0 bases to trimming and J lost 3 bases, with 6 bases between them. The CDR3 DNA reads TGTGCCAGCAGCTTGGGGGCACACTATGGCTACACCTTC. As protein: CASSLGAHYGYTF. Based on the CDR3 plus reference TRBV5-4 and TRBJ1-2, the full variable domain is ETGVTQSPTHLIKTRGQQVTLRCSSQSGHNTVSWYQQALGQGPQFIFQYYREEENGRGNFPPRFSGLQFPNYSSELNVNALELDDSALYLCASSLGAHYGYTFGSGTRLTVV.